Reported below is one TCR beta chain. The antigen is undetermined. The sample originates from a study of Ad26.COV2.S vaccination and SARS-CoV-2 variants. Study context: Sample donor was a member of the COV1001 Ad26.COV2.S trial arm. In the study, Ad26.COV2.S was injected intramuscularly once, or twice 56 days apart.

Deletions cut 4 bases from V and 2 bases from J, with 22 bases between. The CDR3 length is 17 residues. Looked up from germline, CDR1 is SGDLS and CDR2 is YYNGEE. Treatment defined: approximately 18 received Ad26.COV2.S at low or high dose, single or two shots; roughly five received placebo; per-sample allocation not given. The samples date from day 63 after the first vaccine or placebo injection. Aged 18-55 years, donor was enrolled in Boston in about 2020. TCRdb's table, derived via immunoSEQ multiplex PCR, lists solely in-frame clones and lacks some. The sample lists 430,000 or so clones, approximately 92% seen once, with 12% in the top ten. Study-wide results and caveats: Among vaccine recipients, spike-specific TCR breadth exceeded that of placebo recipients.

The sequence was obtained from a person between 18 and 65 years old who received the Ad26.COV2.S COVID-19 vaccine or a placebo. J is TRBJ2-7 and V is TRBV9, with a weak D call TRBD2 (7 bases). Sequences were derived from peripheral blood, sampled in a trial of Ad26.COV2.S vaccine versus placebo. CDR3 DNA sequence: TGTGCCAGCAGCCCCCGTCCCATGGGGGGGGCGGCCTACGAGCAGTACTTC. Protein: CASSPRPMGGAAYEQYF. Full variable domain (outside the CDR3, taken from reference TRBV9 and TRBJ2-7): DSGVTQTPKHLITATGQRVTLRCSPRSGDLSVYWYQQSLDQGLQFLIQYYNGEERAKGNILERFSAQQFPDLHSELNLSSLELGDSALYFCASSPRPMGGAAYEQYFGPGTRLTVT.